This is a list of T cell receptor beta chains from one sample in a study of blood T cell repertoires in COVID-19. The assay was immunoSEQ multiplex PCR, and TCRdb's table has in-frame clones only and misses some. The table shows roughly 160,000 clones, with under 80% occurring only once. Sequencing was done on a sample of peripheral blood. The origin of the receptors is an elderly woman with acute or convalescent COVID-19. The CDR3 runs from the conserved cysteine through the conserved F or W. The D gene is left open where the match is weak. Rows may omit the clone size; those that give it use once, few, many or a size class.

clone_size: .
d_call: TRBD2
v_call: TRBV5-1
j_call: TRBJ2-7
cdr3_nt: TGCGCCAGCACACCCTTAGCGGGAGGGGACTACGAGCAGTACTTC
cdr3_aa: CASTPLAGGDYEQYF

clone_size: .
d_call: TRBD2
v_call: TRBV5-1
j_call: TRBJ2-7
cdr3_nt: TGCGCCAGCAGCTCCGGACTAGTTCCCTACGAGCAGTACTTC
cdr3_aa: CASSSGLVPYEQYF

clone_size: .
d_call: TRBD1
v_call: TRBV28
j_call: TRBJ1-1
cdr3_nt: TGTGCCAGCAGTCCCCGCCGCGCAGGGGGTGCCACTGAAGCTTTCTTT
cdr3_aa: CASSPRRAGGATEAFF

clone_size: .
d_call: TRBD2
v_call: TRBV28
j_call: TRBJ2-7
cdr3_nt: TGTGCCAGCAGTTTGGGACTAGCGGGAGGAATCTACTACGAGCAGTACTTC
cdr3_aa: CASSLGLAGGIYYEQYF

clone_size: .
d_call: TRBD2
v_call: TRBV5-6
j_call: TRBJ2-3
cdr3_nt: TGTGCCAGCAGGGATACTAGCGCGAACACAGATACGCAGTATTTT
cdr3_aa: CASRDTSANTDTQYF

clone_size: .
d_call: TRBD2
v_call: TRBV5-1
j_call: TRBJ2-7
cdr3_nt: TGCGCCAGCAGCTTGGCCCTCCCCCGGGGCGGGAGCTACGAGCAGTACTTC
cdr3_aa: CASSLALPRGGSYEQYF

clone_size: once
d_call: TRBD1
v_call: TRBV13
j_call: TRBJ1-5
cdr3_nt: TGTGCCAGCAGCTTAGTACGGGGACAGGGATCGTATAGCAATCAGCCCCAGCATTTT
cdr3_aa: CASSLVRGQGSYSNQPQHF

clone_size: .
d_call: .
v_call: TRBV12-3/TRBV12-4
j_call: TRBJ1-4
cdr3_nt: TGTGCCAGCAGTTTATTGGCAAATGAAAAACTGTTTTTT
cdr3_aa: CASSLLANEKLFF

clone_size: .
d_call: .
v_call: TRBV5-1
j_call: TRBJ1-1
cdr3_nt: TGCGCCAGCAGCTTGGCCGAGGCCGGGGACACTGAAGCTTTCTTT
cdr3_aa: CASSLAEAGDTEAFF

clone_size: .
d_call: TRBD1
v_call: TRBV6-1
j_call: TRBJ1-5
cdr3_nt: TGTGCCAGCAGTGCAACGGGACAGGGGGCGGGACAGAGGCCCCAGCATTTT
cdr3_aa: CASSATGQGAGQRPQHF

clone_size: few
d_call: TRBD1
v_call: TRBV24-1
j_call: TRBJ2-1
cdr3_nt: TGTGCCACCAGTGATTTGAGGCAGGGGGTAGTATCCTACAATGAGCAGTTCTTC
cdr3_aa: CATSDLRQGVVSYNEQFF

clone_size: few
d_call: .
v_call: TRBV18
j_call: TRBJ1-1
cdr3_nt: TGTGCCAGCTCCCCCCGGAGGGGAGGAGCTTTCTTT
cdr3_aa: CASSPRRGGAFF

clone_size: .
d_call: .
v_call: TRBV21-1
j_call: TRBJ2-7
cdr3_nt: TGTGCCAGCAGCAAAGCCACTAGCGGCCACTCCTACGAGCAGTACTTC
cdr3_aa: CASSKATSGHSYEQYF

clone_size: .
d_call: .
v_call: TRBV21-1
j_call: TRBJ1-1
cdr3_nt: TGTGCCAGCAGCAATAGAATTACCAGGGACACTGAAGCTTTCTTT
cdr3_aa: CASSNRITRDTEAFF

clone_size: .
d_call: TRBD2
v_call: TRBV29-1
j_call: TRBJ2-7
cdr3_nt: TGCAGCGTTGACCCGGGACTAGCGGGAGTGGAGCAGTACTTC
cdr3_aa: CSVDPGLAGVEQYF

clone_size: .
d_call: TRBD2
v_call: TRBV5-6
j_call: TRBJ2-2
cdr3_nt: TGTGCCAGCAGCCTGACTAGCGCCCCGAACACCGGGGAGCTGTTTTTT
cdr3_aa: CASSLTSAPNTGELFF

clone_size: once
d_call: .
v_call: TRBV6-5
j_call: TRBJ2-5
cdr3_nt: TGTGCCAGCACGAGGGCGGGGGAGACCCAGTACTTC
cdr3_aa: CASTRAGETQYF

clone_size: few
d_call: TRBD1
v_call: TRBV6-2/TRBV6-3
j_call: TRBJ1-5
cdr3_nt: TGTGCCAGCAGTGACAGGGGTCAACGCCAGCCCCAGCATTTT
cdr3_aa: CASSDRGQRQPQHF

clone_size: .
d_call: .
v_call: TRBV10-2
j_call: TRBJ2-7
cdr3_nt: TGCGCCAGCATGGACAGCGCCCGAGAGCAGTACTTC
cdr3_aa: CASMDSAREQYF

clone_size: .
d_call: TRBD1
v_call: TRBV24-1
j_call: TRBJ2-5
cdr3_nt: TGTGCCACCAGTGATTTCGCAGGGGGCCAAGAGACCCAGTACTTC
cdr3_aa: CATSDFAGGQETQYF

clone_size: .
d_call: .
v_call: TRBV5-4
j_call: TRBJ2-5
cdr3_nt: TGTGCCAGCAGCTTGGTTCAGGGGGGTTCGGAGACCCAGTACTTC
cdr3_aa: CASSLVQGGSETQYF

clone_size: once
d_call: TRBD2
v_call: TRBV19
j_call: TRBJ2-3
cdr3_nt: TGTGCCAGTAGGGGACTAGCGGGTTTCACAGATACGCAGTATTTT
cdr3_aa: CASRGLAGFTDTQYF

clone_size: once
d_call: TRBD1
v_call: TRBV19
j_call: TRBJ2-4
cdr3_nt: TGTGCCAGTACCCAGGGACAGCCTAACATTCAGTACTTC
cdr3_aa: CASTQGQPNIQYF

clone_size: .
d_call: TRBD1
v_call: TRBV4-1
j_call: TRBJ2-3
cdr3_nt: TGCGCCAGCAGCCACTATATCCCAACAGGGGGCATGACAGATACGCAGTATTTT
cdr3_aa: CASSHYIPTGGMTDTQYF

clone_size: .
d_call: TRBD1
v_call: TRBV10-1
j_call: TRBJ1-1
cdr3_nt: TGCGCCAGCAGTGCCGGGACAGACTATATGAACACTGAAGCTTTCTTT
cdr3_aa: CASSAGTDYMNTEAFF

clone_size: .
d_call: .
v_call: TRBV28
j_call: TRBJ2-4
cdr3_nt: TGTGCCAGCAGAACCGGGACAAACAAAAACATTCAGTACTTC
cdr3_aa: CASRTGTNKNIQYF

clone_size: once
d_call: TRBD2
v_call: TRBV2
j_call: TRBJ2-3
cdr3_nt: TGTGCCAGCAGTGAAGGGCGACTAGCGGACTCCTACACAGATACGCAGTATTTT
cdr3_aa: CASSEGRLADSYTDTQYF

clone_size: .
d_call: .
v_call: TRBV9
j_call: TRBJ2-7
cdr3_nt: TGTGCCAGCAGCGCTTCTCCGGACTCCCTAGGGTACTTC
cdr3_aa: CASSASPDSLGYF

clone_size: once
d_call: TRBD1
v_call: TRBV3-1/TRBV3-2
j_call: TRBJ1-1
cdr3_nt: TGTGCCAGCAGCTTTCCGGGACAGGGGAACACTGAAGCTTTCTTT
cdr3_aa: CASSFPGQGNTEAFF